What follows is one T cell receptor beta chain and its context. These data originate in a study of OX40 agonist ivuxolimab in advanced cancers. Generated by immunoSEQ multiplex PCR, the TCRdb table keeps only in-frame clones and is missing some. The table lists 53,000 or so clones, approximately 86% of them singletons. V was clipped by 5 bases and J by 9 bases; unmatched bases: 13. In germline, CDR1 is SGHAT, CDR2 FQDESV (reference sequence). CDR3 length: 16 amino acids. Source: CD4+ or CD8+ T cells sorted from blood, taken in a trial of the OX40 agonist ivuxolimab. This chain joins TRBV11-1 and TRBJ2-1, with 10 bases aligning to TRBD2. This sequence was found in an adult with an advanced solid tumor such as melanoma, head and neck, liver or kidney cancer. The DNA for the CDR3 is TGTGCCAGCAGCCCTAAACAGGAGCGGGGGGGCGGTGAGCAGTTCTTC. This translates into CASSPKQERGGGEQFF.